This TCR beta chain was recovered during a study of shared T cell receptors in the human thymus. TCRdb's copy holds only in-frame clones and misses some; the assay was immunoSEQ multiplex PCR. The table has about 540,000 clones, 75% to 80% seen once. The same sample was also used in a study of human thymus T cells.

The sequencing input was thymocytes. The TCR comes from a boy in the first two years of life with a congenital heart defect.

The chain's CDR3 is CASSRGLDTQYF. CDR3 nucleotide sequence: TGTGCCAGCAGCCGAGGGCTGGATACGCAGTATTTT. The chain couples TRBV9 to TRBJ2-3; D is possibly TRBD2 (5 bases). The CDR3 length is 12 residues. Germline-derived CDR1 and CDR2 are SGDLS and YYNGEE. The ends were cut back, 4 bases at V and 6 bases at J, with 9 bases in the middle.